One and the same sample provided the 21 T cell receptor beta chains below, sequenced in a study of control samples from healthy donors and cancer patients (dated by TCRdb to the early 2020s). The method behind the library was the immunoSEQ multiplex PCR assay. Sourced from immuneACCESS, this table was stored by TCRdb with only in-frame sequences that have V and J called. A share of the clones is absent; for the studies checked, an unresolved V gene accounts for under half, and the remainder has no known explanation. Present in this sample are about 140,000 clones, 90% to 95% of which were seen just once. Roughly 13% of the sample comes from the top ten. Sequences were obtained from blood. All receptors derive from a middle-aged man in good health.

The chain links TRBV2 to TRBJ1-4, with D hard to call. Germline V gene lookup returns CDR1 SNHLY and CDR2 FYNNEI. CDR3 length: 14 residues. The V end lost 6 bases, the J end lost 0 bases, and 8 bases lay between the germline ends. The CDR3 DNA is TGTGCCAGCAGGGGTTATGCAACTAATGAAAAACTGTTTTTT. Its translation: CASRGYATNEKLFF.

The rearrangement uses TRBV7-3 and TRBJ2-3, with TRBD2 identical over 9 bases. Germline V gene data show CDR1 as SGHTA and CDR2 as FQGTGA. The V segment lost 1 base and the J segment 3 bases; nucleotides outside the gene matches: 5. The CDR3 is 16 amino acids. For the CDR3, the DNA is TGTGCCAGCAGCTTAAGTAGCGGGAGTGGGACAGATACGCAGTATTTT. As protein: CASSLSSGSGTDTQYF.

The CDR3 loop is CATSSTGNQETQYF. CDR3 DNA: TGTGCCACCAGCTCGACCGGGAACCAAGAGACCCAGTACTTC. J is TRBJ2-5 and V is TRBV6-5, with D maybe TRBD2 (5 bases). From germline, CDR1 is MNHEY and CDR2 SVGAGI. V gave up 10 bases and J gave up 0 bases, with 15 bases separating them. The CDR3 loop spans 14 amino acids.

The chain joins TRBV29-1 to TRBJ2-7; D remains ambiguous. The CDR3 sequence is 13 residues long. The germline V gene has CDR1 SQVTM and CDR2 ANQGSEA. V lost 7 bases to trimming and J lost 6 bases, with 19 bases between them. DNA of the CDR3: TGCAGCGCCATTACGACCGCAGGACGCGAGCAGTACTTC. Amino acids: CSAITTAGREQYF.

V gene TRBV4-3 combines with J gene TRBJ1-4; tentatively, D is TRBD1 (5 bases). Trimming cost V 1 base and J 2 bases, with 11 bases left between them. Germline V lookup: CDR1 LGHNA, CDR2 YSLEER. The CDR3 consists of 16 residues. The CDR3 loop is CASSQVAGWTNEKLFF. The CDR3 DNA reads as TGCGCCAGCAGCCAAGTGGCAGGGTGGACTAATGAAAAACTGTTTTTT.

V gene TRBV24-1 combines with J gene TRBJ2-7, with 7 nucleotides matching TRBD1. The CDR3 runs 14 residues. From germline, CDR1 is KGHDR and CDR2 SFDVKD. The trim removed 8 bases at V and 0 bases at J, leaving 6 bases unmatched. The CDR3 coding sequence is TGTGCCACCACCGGGACAGCCTACTCCTACGAGCAGTACTTC. It codes for CATTGTAYSYEQYF.

The rearrangement links TRBV7-8 to TRBJ1-6, with D unclear. The V and J ends lost 3 bases and 0 bases respectively, with 6 bases between them. The CDR3 totals 15 residues. Per germline, CDR1 SGHVS and CDR2 FQNEAQ. The CDR3: CASSLENSYNSPLHF. Written as DNA, the CDR3 is TGTGCCAGCAGCTTGGAGAACTCCTATAATTCACCCCTCCACTTT.

This rearrangement joins TRBV28 to TRBJ1-6; D is perhaps TRBD1 (6 bases). The V end was cut by 8 bases, the J end by 0 bases, with 14 bases between. The germline V gene has CDR1 MDHEN and CDR2 SYDVKM. The CDR3 has 16 amino acids. The chain's CDR3 is CASGTPYSSYNSPLHF. CDR3 coding DNA: TGTGCCAGCGGGACACCTTATAGCTCCTATAATTCACCCCTCCACTTT.

This clone was seen a single time. CDR3 DNA: TGTGCCAGCTCACCACCGGACCGCCACTCCTACAATGAGCAGTTCTTC. It codes for CASSPPDRHSYNEQFF. The rearrangement links TRBV18 to TRBJ2-1; unclear D gene. Germline V gene data show CDR1 as KGHSH and CDR2 as LQKENI. The CDR3 contains 16 residues. V was pared by 0 bases and J by 0 bases, with 9 bases between.

V and J are TRBV6-5 and TRBJ2-1; D is ambiguous. V was cut by 2 bases and J by 0 bases, with 8 bases left in between. The germline V gene encodes CDR1 MNHEY and CDR2 SVGAGI. The CDR3 contains 15 residues. CDR3 coding DNA: TGTGCCAGCAGTTACAACAGAGACTCCTACAATGAGCAGTTCTTC. Translated, it gives CASSYNRDSYNEQFF.

This clone was seen a single time. CDR3 DNA sequence: TGTGCCAGCAGCGATGGGGGGGCAGGGAGCTCCTACAATGAGCAGTTCTTC. Its translation: CASSDGGAGSSYNEQFF. This sequence joins TRBV2 and TRBJ2-1; D might be TRBD2 (7 bases). The CDR3 runs 17 residues. The ends were cut back, 6 bases at V and 0 bases at J, with 18 bases in the middle. Germline CDR1 reads SNHLY; CDR2 reads FYNNEI.

V is TRBV6-6 and J is TRBJ1-5; D unresolved. This CDR3 has 15 residues. Germline loops: CDR1 MNHNY, CDR2 SVGAGI (reference sequence). Between the trimmed V and J ends, which lost 6 bases and 3 bases, there was a span of 15 bases. CDR3 protein: CASSQDLNPNQPQHF. The CDR3 coding sequence is TGTGCCAGCAGCCAGGACCTTAACCCCAATCAGCCCCAGCATTTT.

The rearrangement uses TRBV6-4 and TRBJ1-5; D is uncertain. The germline CDR1 and CDR2 sequences are MRHNA and SNTAGT. V lost 7 bases to trimming and J lost 10 bases, with 8 bases between them. The CDR3 loop spans 10 amino acids. The CDR3 DNA sequence: TGTGCCAGCACGAGACACCCCCAGCATTTT. The encoded protein is CASTRHPQHF.

The chain recombines TRBV6-5 with TRBJ1-2; tentative D call: TRBD1 (6 bases). This CDR3 has 15 residues. V lost 8 bases and J 8 bases, leaving 24 bases between the germline ends. Germline CDR1 reads MNHEY; CDR2 reads SVGAGI. CDR3 in DNA: TGTGCCAGCCTAGGAAGCCGAGGACAGATCGGAGGCTACACCTTC. Protein sequence: CASLGSRGQIGGYTF.

The CDR3 DNA is TGTGCCAGCAGTTACTGGACTAGCGGGGTATACAATGAGCAGTTCTTC. It yields the protein CASSYWTSGVYNEQFF. V usage is TRBV6-2 or TRBV6-3 and J usage is TRBJ2-1; the match to TRBD2 covers 12 bases. J lost 4 bases, V lost 1 base, and 2 bases had no gene match. The CDR3 sequence is 16 residues long. CDR1 MNHEY and CDR2 SVGEGT come from the germline V gene.

The CDR3 is CAIREGGNQPQHF. The CDR3, as DNA: TGTGCCATCAGGGAAGGAGGGAATCAGCCCCAGCATTTT. The chain couples TRBV10-3 to TRBJ1-5; D gene ambiguous. CDR1 and CDR2 from the germline V gene are ENHRY and SYGVKD. This CDR3 region has 13 residues. The V end lost 6 bases, the J end lost 4 bases, and 10 bases lay between the germline ends.

This chain links TRBV6-5 with TRBJ2-5; D unclear. In germline, CDR1 is MNHEY, CDR2 SVGAGI. V lost 0 bases and J 3 bases, leaving 5 bases between the germline ends. This CDR3 region has 13 residues. The CDR3 bases are TGTGCCAGCAGTTACTCGGGCAAAGAGACCCAGTACTTC. This gives the protein CASSYSGKETQYF.

The V and J genes are TRBV6-5 and TRBJ2-3; TRBD1 aligns across 11 bases. CDR3 size: 14 residues. Germline loops: CDR1 MNHEY, CDR2 SVGAGI. With 7 bases clipped from V and 4 bases from J, the junction kept 4 bases outside the gene matches. The CDR3 region has the DNA TGTGCCAGCAAGGGGACAGGGGGTTCAGATACGCAGTATTTT. Amino acid sequence: CASKGTGGSDTQYF.

This chain uses TRBV28 with TRBJ1-2; unclear D gene. Germline-derived CDR1 and CDR2 are MDHEN and SYDVKM. The CDR3 covers 13 residues. V was trimmed by 2 bases and J by 6 bases, leaving 10 bases between them. The CDR3 region is CASSLTLGDGYTF. The DNA for the CDR3 is TGTGCCAGCAGTTTAACCCTTGGGGATGGCTACACCTTC.

This chain uses TRBV7-6 with TRBJ1-4, with 7 bases aligning to TRBD1. CDR1 is SGHVS and CDR2 is FNYEAQ in the germline V gene. V shed 0 bases and J 8 bases; nucleotides not matched to a gene: 6. The CDR3 is 15 residues long. CDR3 sequence: CASSLADRVREKLFF. DNA for the CDR3: TGTGCCAGCAGCTTAGCCGACAGGGTAAGGGAAAAACTGTTTTTT.

The chain combines TRBV27 with TRBJ2-1; D not certain. Trimming took 6 bases from V and 8 from J, leaving 11 bases between them. This CDR3 contains 12 residues. Germline values: CDR1 MNHEY, CDR2 SMNVEV (reference sequence). CDR3 nucleotides: TGTGCCAGCAGGGGTTTTAAGGATGAGCAGTTCTTC. This sequence encodes CASRGFKDEQFF.